This T cell receptor (beta chain) was sequenced in a study of blood T cell repertoires in COVID-19. In the study overall: Nucleic acid was either cDNA or gDNA, and it came from T cells, B-cell-depleted T cells, or PBMCs.

The CDR3 loop spans 14 amino acids. With 2 bases removed from V and 4 bases from J, the gap between germline ends came to 11 bases. In germline, CDR1 is MNHNY, CDR2 SVGAGI (reference sequence). This clone turned up a few times. In the original workflow: Nucleated cell counts were estimated from reference gene primer amplification. The repertoire was sequenced with immunoSEQ multiplex PCR; TCRdb's copy has only in-frame clones and lacks some. For V, J and clone size, that table is used; D and trimming come from the DNA. The sample yields some 180,000 clones, roughly 76% seen once. The chain uses TRBV6-6 and TRBJ1-1; D gene unclear. Sequencing was done on a sample of peripheral blood. This TCR derives from a woman aged 80 or over with COVID-19, enrolled during active disease. The CDR3 DNA is TGTGCCAGCAGTTACGCGGCTTTGTCCACTGAAGCTTTCTTT. Translated: CASSYAALSTEAFF.